Listed below are T cell receptor beta chains from one sample, sequenced in a study of lung T cells in sarcoidosis with Löfgren's syndrome. TCRdb independently ran MiXCR on the reads; one entry per CDR3 protein. The data contain 58,000 or so distinct CDR3 sequences, 21% of them singletons. The sample was CD4+ T cells from PBMCs. The receptors stem from a human donor with sarcoidosis (Löfgren's syndrome or another form), or a control subject (not recorded which). The CDR3 runs from the conserved cysteine through the conserved F or W. D genes are given only for firm matches. For some rows the clone size is stated as once, few or many, or as a class when expanded; others skip it.

clone_size: many
j_call: TRBJ2-3
d_call: .
v_call: TRBV24-1
cdr3_aa: CATSDADPDITDTQYF
cdr3_nt: TGTGCCACCAGTGATGCCGACCCGGACATCACAGATACGCAGTATTTT

clone_size: few
j_call: TRBJ2-3
d_call: .
v_call: TRBV19
cdr3_aa: CASSDTRANTQYF
cdr3_nt: TGTGCCAGTAGTGACACCCGAGCGAATACGCAGTATTTT

clone_size: many
j_call: TRBJ2-7
d_call: .
v_call: TRBV28
cdr3_aa: CASSPIIGGMGGEQYF
cdr3_nt: TGTGCCAGCAGTCCGATCATAGGAGGGATGGGGGGCGAGCAGTACTTC

clone_size: many
j_call: TRBJ1-1
d_call: .
v_call: TRBV6-1
cdr3_aa: CASRRDNANTEAFF
cdr3_nt: TGTGCCAGCAGGAGGGACAACGCGAACACTGAAGCTTTCTTT

clone_size: many
j_call: TRBJ2-3
d_call: .
v_call: TRBV6-1
cdr3_aa: CASSYGGGISTDTQYF
cdr3_nt: TGTGCCAGCAGCTACGGGGGCGGGATCAGTACAGATACGCAGTATTTT

clone_size: many
j_call: TRBJ1-5
d_call: .
v_call: TRBV28
cdr3_aa: CASSRDSVNQPQHF
cdr3_nt: TGTGCCAGCAGCCGGGACTCCGTTAATCAGCCCCAGCATTTT

clone_size: .
j_call: TRBJ2-5
d_call: .
v_call: TRBV7-2
cdr3_aa: CASSLRRAGQEAQYF
cdr3_nt: TGTGCCAGCAGCTTAAGACGGGCCGGCCAAGAGGCCCAGTACTTC

clone_size: .
j_call: TRBJ2-3
d_call: .
v_call: TRBV4-1
cdr3_aa: CASSQAGARSSTDTQYF
cdr3_nt: TGCGCCAGCAGCCAGGCAGGGGCCCGCTCTAGCACAGATACGCAGTATTTT

clone_size: once
j_call: TRBJ2-3
d_call: .
v_call: TRBV7-9
cdr3_aa: CASSLEVPGTDTQYF
cdr3_nt: TGTGCCAGCAGCTTAGAGGTCCCGGGCACAGATACGCAGTATTTT

clone_size: many
j_call: TRBJ1-4
d_call: .
v_call: TRBV28
cdr3_aa: CASSSVGLREKLFF
cdr3_nt: TGTGCCAGCAGTTCGGTGGGCCTAAGAGAAAAACTGTTTTTT

clone_size: .
j_call: TRBJ2-1
d_call: .
v_call: TRBV19
cdr3_aa: CATEQGGKYNEQFF
cdr3_nt: TGTGCCACCGAACAGGGCGGGAAGTACAATGAGCAGTTCTTC